This T cell receptor (beta chain) was observed in a study of blood T cell repertoires in COVID-19. At the level of the study: Some COVID-19 samples were acute and others convalescent; all came from the United States, Italy and Spain. In each case, the material was cDNA or gDNA derived from T cells, B-cell-depleted T cells, or PBMCs.

Source study methods: Amplification of reference gene primers provided the estimated nucleated cell counts. The table came from immunoSEQ multiplex PCR; TCRdb's copy has only in-frame clones and leaves some out. V, J and clone size reflect that table, while D and trimming were determined from the DNA. The table has roughly 120,000 clones, over 65% seen once. The CDR3 loop spans 17 amino acids. Trimming removed 3 bases from V and 4 bases from J; junction bases left unmatched: 6. The germline V gene encodes CDR1 MGHRA and CDR2 YSYEKL. This clone was counted a single time. Other nucleotide sequences from this sample produce the same CDR3.

The receptor was isolated from a man aged 25 to 45 with acute or convalescent COVID-19. The sequenced sample consisted of peripheral blood. V gene TRBV4-1 combines with J gene TRBJ2-2, with 12 nucleotides matching TRBD2. CDR3 sequence (DNA): TGCGCCAGCAGCCAGGTCCCGGGACTAGCGGGCACCGGGGAGCTGTTTTTT. It encodes CASSQVPGLAGTGELFF.